This TCR beta chain was captured in a study of shared clonotypes between healthy human individuals. Whole-study results and caveats: Incompleteness in sorted-subset sequencing, despite large depth, was shown by rarefaction. Larger richness was generally estimated for naive than memory subsets. Clonotype sharing among donors likely depends on sequencing depth.

With 3 bases removed from V and 2 bases from J, the gap between germline ends came to 17 bases. Germline CDR1 is GTSNPN and CDR2 is SVGIG (reference sequence). The CDR3 is 15 amino acids. The method was immunoSEQ multiplex PCR; TCRdb's version includes in-frame clones alone and lacks a portion of them. The sample consists of hundreds of thousands of clones, over 70% of them appearing once. This clone was seen just once. Its matching antigen is unknown. Sequencing used memory CD4+ T cells sorted from blood. Subset noted: CD45RA-negative fraction. The rearrangement links TRBV30 to TRBJ2-7; D perhaps matches TRBD2 (6 bases). The sequence came from a man younger than 45 in good health. DNA of the CDR3: TGTGCCTGGAGCGACCGGGACCGCGGGGCCTACGAGCAGTACTTC. Protein product: CAWSDRDRGAYEQYF.